Below are 6 T cell receptor beta chains sequenced from a single sample in a study of early T cells in non-severe SARS-CoV-2 infection. TCRdb redid the calling of the 5' RACE reads with MiXCR, one entry per CDR3 protein. The sample lists about 20,000 distinct CDR3 sequences; roughly 4.5% were seen once. Sequencing was carried out using whole blood. All receptors derive from an adult who was a healthcare worker with PCR-confirmed SARS-CoV-2 infection or an uninfected control (not recorded which).

J is TRBJ1-6 and V is TRBV2, with 12 bases that match TRBD1. Germline V CDR1 and CDR2: SNHLY, FYNNEI. The CDR3 extends over 15 amino acids. V lost 4 bases and J lost 8; bases outside the gene matches: 3. The CDR3 sequence: CASSGDRGLDSPLHF. CDR3 coding DNA: TGTGCCAGCAGTGGGGACAGGGGGCTCGATTCACCCCTCCACTTT.

This clonotype was observed at least ten times. The chain has TRBV20-1 and TRBJ2-1; weak D call: TRBD1 (6 bases). The CDR3 spans 13 residues. Trimming took off 4 bases at V and 2 bases at J, with 9 bases between the two ends. The germline V gene has CDR1 DFQATT and CDR2 SNEGSKA (reference sequence). The CDR3 loop reads CSATQGPYNEQFF. Written as DNA, the CDR3 is TGCAGTGCTACACAGGGACCCTACAATGAGCAGTTCTTC.

This chain joins TRBV7-8 and TRBJ1-5, with 7 nucleotides matching TRBD1. Trimming cost V 5 bases and J 9 bases; bases outside gene matches: 13. The CDR3 runs to 15 residues. The germline CDR1 and CDR2 sequences are SGHVS and FQNEAQ. CDR3 protein: CASSPSHRGGMPQHF. CDR3 sequence (DNA): TGTGCCAGCAGCCCATCCCACAGGGGCGGGATGCCCCAGCATTTT.

This clonotype was seen ten or more times. J is TRBJ1-2 and V is TRBV7-3, with D tentatively TRBD1 (5 bases). Deletions cut 5 bases from V and 2 bases from J, with 12 bases between. CDR3 length: 14 amino acids. Per germline, CDR1 SGHTA and CDR2 FQGTGA. CDR3 coding DNA: TGTGCCAGCAGCCGGGGCGGAGGGAACTATGGCTACACCTTC. This translates into CASSRGGGNYGYTF.

This clonotype has a count of ten or more. The rearrangement links TRBV2 to TRBJ2-1, with D maybe TRBD2 (5 bases). This CDR3 contains 14 residues. The germline V gene encodes CDR1 SNHLY and CDR2 FYNNEI. The CDR3, as DNA: TGTGTCATCATAGAGGGATTCTCCTACAATGAGCAGTTCTTC. Its protein product is CVIIEGFSYNEQFF.

The rearrangement joins TRBV29-1 to TRBJ2-1, with 7 bases aligning to TRBD1. V shed 3 bases and J 11 bases; nucleotides not matched to a gene: 10. Germline loops: CDR1 SQVTM, CDR2 ANQGSEA. The CDR3 extends over 13 amino acids. The CDR3 bases are TGCAGCGTTGATGAGGGGGCCCTAAGGAAGCAGTTCTTC. It is translated as CSVDEGALRKQFF.